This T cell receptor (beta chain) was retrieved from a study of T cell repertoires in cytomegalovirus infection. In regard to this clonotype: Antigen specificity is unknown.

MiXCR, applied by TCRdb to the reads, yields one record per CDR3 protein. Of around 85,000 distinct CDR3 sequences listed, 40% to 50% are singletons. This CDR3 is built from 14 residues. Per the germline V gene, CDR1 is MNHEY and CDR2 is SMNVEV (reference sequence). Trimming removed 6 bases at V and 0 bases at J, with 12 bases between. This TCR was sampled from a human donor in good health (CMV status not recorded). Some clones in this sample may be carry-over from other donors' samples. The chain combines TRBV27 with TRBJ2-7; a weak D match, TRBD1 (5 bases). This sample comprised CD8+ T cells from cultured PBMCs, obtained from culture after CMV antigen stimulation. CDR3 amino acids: CASRPVGASYEQYF. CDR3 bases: TGTGCCAGCAGGCCCGTTGGGGCCTCCTACGAGCAGTACTTC.